A selection of T cell receptor beta chains follows, all from one sample in a study of blood T cell repertoires in COVID-19. The protocol was immunoSEQ multiplex PCR, while the TCRdb copy is restricted to in-frame clones and leaves out a portion. The sample yields more than 100,000 clones, over 75% seen once. The sequenced material came from peripheral blood. These receptors were taken from a man between 65 and 85 years old with active COVID-19. Each CDR3 is given with its conserved first and last residue. The D gene is left open where the match is weak. Only some rows state a clone size, as once, few, many or a class for expanded clones.

clone_size: NA
v_call: TRBV6-5
d_call: NA
j_call: TRBJ1-5
cdr3_aa: CASQDWAYQPQHF
cdr3_nt: TGTGCCAGTCAAGATTGGGCGTATCAGCCCCAGCATTTT

clone_size: NA
v_call: TRBV27
d_call: NA
j_call: TRBJ2-7
cdr3_aa: CASSLKHGGNYEQYF
cdr3_nt: TGTGCCAGCAGCTTGAAGCACGGCGGGAACTACGAGCAGTACTTC

clone_size: NA
v_call: TRBV7-3
d_call: NA
j_call: TRBJ2-1
cdr3_aa: CASSLGSYNEQFF
cdr3_nt: TGTGCCAGCAGCTTAGGCTCGTACAATGAGCAGTTCTTC

clone_size: once
v_call: TRBV7-3
d_call: TRBD1
j_call: TRBJ2-5
cdr3_aa: CASRFPGGGETQYF
cdr3_nt: TGTGCCAGCAGGTTTCCAGGGGGCGGAGAGACCCAGTACTTC

clone_size: NA
v_call: TRBV6-5
d_call: NA
j_call: TRBJ1-1
cdr3_aa: CASRRDSSNTEAFF
cdr3_nt: TGTGCCAGCCGGAGAGACAGCTCGAACACTGAAGCTTTCTTT

clone_size: NA
v_call: TRBV10-3
d_call: NA
j_call: TRBJ1-2
cdr3_aa: CAISEGRIVGYTF
cdr3_nt: TGTGCCATCAGTGAGGGTCGTATAGTTGGCTACACCTTC

clone_size: NA
v_call: TRBV29-1
d_call: NA
j_call: TRBJ2-7
cdr3_aa: CSVVEGSSYEQYF
cdr3_nt: TGCAGCGTCGTGGAGGGGTCCTCCTACGAGCAGTACTTC

clone_size: NA
v_call: TRBV4-1
d_call: TRBD2
j_call: TRBJ2-3
cdr3_aa: CASSQDDSGIDTQYF
cdr3_nt: TGCGCCAGCAGCCAAGATGATAGCGGGATAGATACGCAGTATTTT

clone_size: NA
v_call: TRBV18
d_call: TRBD1
j_call: TRBJ2-5
cdr3_aa: CASSPNRGQETQYF
cdr3_nt: TGTGCCAGCTCACCAAACAGGGGGCAAGAGACCCAGTACTTC

clone_size: NA
v_call: TRBV20-1
d_call: NA
j_call: TRBJ2-7
cdr3_aa: CSAHNSEEQYF
cdr3_nt: TGCAGTGCGCACAACAGTGAAGAGCAGTACTTC

clone_size: few
v_call: TRBV7-2
d_call: NA
j_call: TRBJ2-7
cdr3_aa: CASSSTTSSYEQYF
cdr3_nt: TGTGCCAGCAGCTCAACCACGAGCTCCTACGAGCAGTACTTC

clone_size: NA
v_call: TRBV5-6
d_call: NA
j_call: TRBJ1-1
cdr3_aa: CASSLDRANTEAFF
cdr3_nt: TGTGCCAGCAGCTTGGACAGGGCGAACACTGAAGCTTTCTTT

clone_size: NA
v_call: TRBV28
d_call: NA
j_call: TRBJ1-4
cdr3_aa: CASSLWGQGKDEEKLFF
cdr3_nt: TGTGCCAGCAGTTTATGGGGGCAGGGAAAGGATGAGGAAAAACTGTTTTTT

clone_size: once
v_call: TRBV2
d_call: TRBD1
j_call: TRBJ1-6
cdr3_aa: CASRKTGVNSPLHF
cdr3_nt: TGTGCCAGCAGAAAGACAGGGGTCAATTCACCCCTCCACTTT

clone_size: NA
v_call: TRBV3-1/TRBV3-2
d_call: NA
j_call: TRBJ2-2
cdr3_aa: CASSQASGELFF
cdr3_nt: TGTGCCAGCAGCCAAGCCAGCGGGGAGCTGTTTTTT

clone_size: NA
v_call: TRBV28
d_call: TRBD2
j_call: TRBJ2-7
cdr3_aa: CASSFLAGEFDEQYF
cdr3_nt: TGTGCCAGCAGTTTCCTAGCGGGAGAATTCGACGAGCAGTACTTC

clone_size: NA
v_call: TRBV6-5
d_call: TRBD2
j_call: TRBJ2-1
cdr3_aa: CASRNIAGELNEQFF
cdr3_nt: TGTGCCAGCAGGAATATAGCGGGAGAGCTAAATGAGCAGTTCTTC

clone_size: NA
v_call: TRBV4-3
d_call: NA
j_call: TRBJ2-3
cdr3_aa: CASSQDRFFLTSTDTQYF
cdr3_nt: TGCGCCAGCAGCCAAGATCGGTTTTTTCTAACTAGCACAGATACGCAGTATTTT

clone_size: NA
v_call: TRBV6-4
d_call: TRBD1
j_call: TRBJ2-2
cdr3_aa: CASSDWDRGGKTGELFF
cdr3_nt: TGTGCCAGCAGTGACTGGGACAGGGGTGGAAAGACCGGGGAGCTGTTTTTT

clone_size: NA
v_call: TRBV5-1
d_call: NA
j_call: TRBJ1-4
cdr3_aa: CASRPNGDINEKLFF
cdr3_nt: TGCGCCAGCAGACCCAACGGGGACATAAATGAAAAACTGTTTTTT

clone_size: once
v_call: TRBV24-1
d_call: NA
j_call: TRBJ2-2
cdr3_aa: CATSDNPIPTGELFF
cdr3_nt: TGTGCCACCAGTGACAACCCTATCCCCACCGGGGAGCTGTTTTTT

clone_size: NA
v_call: TRBV24-1
d_call: NA
j_call: TRBJ2-5
cdr3_aa: CATSDLETQYF
cdr3_nt: TGTGCCACCAGTGACTTAGAGACCCAGTACTTC

clone_size: NA
v_call: TRBV11-2
d_call: TRBD1
j_call: TRBJ1-3
cdr3_aa: CASYLGGGAGNTIYF
cdr3_nt: TGTGCCAGCTACCTTGGAGGGGGCGCTGGAAACACCATATATTTT

clone_size: NA
v_call: TRBV7-3
d_call: NA
j_call: TRBJ2-6
cdr3_aa: CASSRGTNVLTF
cdr3_nt: TGTGCCAGCAGCCGGGGGACCAACGTCCTGACTTTC

clone_size: NA
v_call: TRBV11-3
d_call: NA
j_call: TRBJ2-7
cdr3_aa: CASSLYEQYF
cdr3_nt: TGTGCCAGCAGCCTATACGAGCAGTACTTC

clone_size: few
v_call: TRBV29-1
d_call: NA
j_call: TRBJ2-3
cdr3_aa: CSVEDWRPDTQYF
cdr3_nt: TGCAGCGTTGAAGACTGGAGGCCAGATACGCAGTATTTT

clone_size: NA
v_call: TRBV9
d_call: NA
j_call: TRBJ2-1
cdr3_aa: CASSYLLRPGLLLYNEQFF
cdr3_nt: TGTGCCAGCAGCTACCTTCTACGCCCGGGACTCCTCCTCTACAATGAGCAGTTCTTC

clone_size: NA
v_call: TRBV29-1
d_call: NA
j_call: TRBJ2-7
cdr3_aa: CSVAARAYEQYF
cdr3_nt: TGCAGCGTGGCGGCCAGAGCCTACGAGCAGTACTTC

clone_size: NA
v_call: TRBV23-1
d_call: TRBD1
j_call: TRBJ1-5
cdr3_aa: CASSPPDRGPHFHSNQPQHF
cdr3_nt: TGCGCCAGCAGTCCACCCGACAGGGGCCCACATTTTCATAGCAATCAGCCCCAGCATTTT

clone_size: NA
v_call: TRBV7-3
d_call: TRBD2
j_call: TRBJ2-2
cdr3_aa: CASSETSGRASGELFF
cdr3_nt: TGTGCCAGCAGCGAGACTAGCGGGAGGGCCTCGGGGGAGCTGTTTTTT

clone_size: NA
v_call: TRBV10-3
d_call: NA
j_call: TRBJ2-7
cdr3_aa: CAISEGDWSTHEQYF
cdr3_nt: TGTGCCATCAGTGAGGGGGACTGGAGTACGCACGAGCAGTACTTC

clone_size: NA
v_call: TRBV27
d_call: NA
j_call: TRBJ1-5
cdr3_aa: CASSLQVDQPQHF
cdr3_nt: TGTGCCAGCAGTTTACAGGTCGATCAGCCCCAGCATTTT

clone_size: NA
v_call: TRBV28
d_call: TRBD1
j_call: TRBJ1-2
cdr3_aa: CASSSTGTGGDYGYTF
cdr3_nt: TGTGCCAGCAGTTCCACCGGGACAGGGGGCGACTATGGCTACACCTTC

clone_size: few
v_call: TRBV4-2
d_call: TRBD1
j_call: TRBJ1-5
cdr3_aa: CASSTQGYSNQPQHF
cdr3_nt: TGTGCCAGCAGCACACAGGGGTATAGCAATCAGCCCCAGCATTTT

clone_size: NA
v_call: TRBV20-1
d_call: TRBD1
j_call: TRBJ1-5
cdr3_aa: CSASDLQGAQPQHF
cdr3_nt: TGCAGTGCTAGTGACCTTCAGGGGGCTCAGCCCCAGCATTTT

clone_size: NA
v_call: TRBV5-1
d_call: TRBD2
j_call: TRBJ2-1
cdr3_aa: CASRASGMLGDEQFF
cdr3_nt: TGCGCCAGCAGGGCTAGCGGGATGTTGGGCGATGAGCAGTTCTTC

clone_size: NA
v_call: TRBV24-1
d_call: TRBD1
j_call: TRBJ2-1
cdr3_aa: CATSGTGSLNEQFF
cdr3_nt: TGTGCCACCAGCGGGACAGGGAGTTTAAATGAGCAGTTCTTC

clone_size: NA
v_call: TRBV6-6
d_call: NA
j_call: TRBJ1-2
cdr3_aa: CASSYVAAGGYTF
cdr3_nt: TGTGCCAGCAGTTACGTCGCGGCGGGCGGCTACACCTTC

clone_size: NA
v_call: TRBV4-1
d_call: TRBD2
j_call: TRBJ2-1
cdr3_aa: CASSQGLAGDEQFF
cdr3_nt: TGCGCCAGCAGCCAAGGACTAGCGGGGGATGAGCAGTTCTTC

clone_size: NA
v_call: TRBV14
d_call: NA
j_call: TRBJ2-4
cdr3_aa: CASSQEGAAKNIQYF
cdr3_nt: TGTGCCAGCAGCCAGGAAGGAGCGGCCAAAAACATTCAGTACTTC

clone_size: NA
v_call: TRBV2
d_call: TRBD1
j_call: TRBJ1-5
cdr3_aa: CASSLLGQGDQPQHF
cdr3_nt: TGTGCCAGCAGTCTACTCGGACAGGGAGATCAGCCCCAGCATTTT

clone_size: NA
v_call: TRBV5-5
d_call: NA
j_call: TRBJ1-5
cdr3_aa: CASSFSSLNQPQHF
cdr3_nt: TGTGCCAGCAGCTTTTCATCGCTAAATCAGCCCCAGCATTTT

clone_size: NA
v_call: TRBV6-1
d_call: NA
j_call: TRBJ1-5
cdr3_aa: CASSGTNQPQHF
cdr3_nt: TGTGCCAGCAGTGGGACTAATCAGCCCCAGCATTTT

clone_size: NA
v_call: TRBV5-1
d_call: TRBD1
j_call: TRBJ1-3
cdr3_aa: CASSGSGTGTGNTIYF
cdr3_nt: TGCGCCAGCAGCGGTTCCGGGACAGGCACTGGAAACACCATATATTTT

clone_size: once
v_call: TRBV9
d_call: NA
j_call: TRBJ1-6
cdr3_aa: CASSVEGGPRSPLHF
cdr3_nt: TGTGCCAGCAGCGTAGAAGGCGGGCCTCGCTCACCCCTCCACTTT